This TCR beta chain was found in a study of human T cells and chemical hapten exposure. The CDR3 consists of 16 residues. J lost 4 bases, V lost 3 bases, and 7 bases had no gene match. The germline V gene encodes CDR1 KGHSH and CDR2 LQKENI. Described time point: patch test 3, about 24 weeks after DPC sensitization. Treatment here: therapeutic diphenylcyclopropenone sensitization with weekly scalp DPC. MiXCR was run by TCRdb on the RACE reads, yielding one entry per CDR3 protein. Of 190,000 or so distinct CDR3 sequences listed, around 25% are singletons. The clonotype comes from a woman in her 40s with alopecia areata. Some clones in this sample may be carry-over from other donors' samples. The chain couples TRBV18 to TRBJ2-1; TRBD2 matches 9 bases. Here the sequenced sample was whole blood, taken in connection with sensitization to the hapten diphenylcyclopropenone (DPC). The CDR3 is CASSPGSGGPYNEQFF. The DNA of the CDR3 is TGTGCCAGCTCACCCGGTAGCGGGGGACCATACAATGAGCAGTTCTTC.